This is a list of T cell receptor beta chains from one sample in a study of CD8 T cells in ankylosing spondylitis. Each CDR3 protein gets one entry after TCRdb re-called the 5' RACE reads with MiXCR. The sample carries approximately 350,000 distinct CDR3 sequences, 20% to 25% recorded once. Source material: blood, either unsorted or a sorted T cell fraction (not recorded which). Receptors were obtained from a male donor with ankylosing spondylitis or in good health (not recorded which). CDR3s include the opening cysteine and the closing phenylalanine or tryptophan. A D gene is named only where the DNA matches it firmly.

15 TRBJ2-7 TRBV9 - CASSVGGEGSYEQYF
15 TRBJ2-3 TRBV4-1 - CASSQVWDSTDTQYF
15 TRBJ2-5 TRBV7-8 - CASSSPPGGRETQYF
17 TRBJ2-1 TRBV29-1 - CSVGGTKDRIINNEQFF
13 TRBJ2-5 TRBV27 - CASSSAMEETQYF
11 TRBJ1-2 TRBV29-1 TRBD1 CSAPTGNGYTF
14 TRBJ2-7 TRBV27 - CASSSQGEGYEQYF
13 TRBJ2-5 TRBV12-3/TRBV12-4 - CASRQGQLETQYF
21 TRBJ2-1 TRBV24-1 TRBD2 CATSDLSSQGLAGVSYNEQFF
15 TRBJ2-1 TRBV29-1 TRBD1 CSAGGQGFSYNEQFF
16 TRBJ2-5 TRBV4-1 TRBD2 CASSQVILAGQETQYF
16 TRBJ2-2 TRBV9 TRBD2 CASSVELAGYTGELFF